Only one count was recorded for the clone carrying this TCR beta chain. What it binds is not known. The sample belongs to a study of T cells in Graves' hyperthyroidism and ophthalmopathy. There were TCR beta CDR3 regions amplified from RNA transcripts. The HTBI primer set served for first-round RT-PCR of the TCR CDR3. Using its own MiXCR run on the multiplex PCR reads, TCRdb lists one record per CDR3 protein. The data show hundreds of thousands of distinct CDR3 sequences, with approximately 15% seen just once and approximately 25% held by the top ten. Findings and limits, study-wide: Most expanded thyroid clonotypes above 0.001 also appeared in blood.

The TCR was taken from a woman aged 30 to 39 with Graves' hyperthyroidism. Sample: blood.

CDR3 protein: CASSQDPSLAYEQYF. CDR3 DNA: TGCGCCAGCAGCCAAGATCCCTCCTTAGCCTACGAGCAGTACTTC. The chain combines TRBV4-3 with TRBJ2-7; no firm D call. The germline V and J ends were trimmed by 0 bases and 2 bases, with 11 bases remaining between them. Germline V lookup: CDR1 LGHNA, CDR2 YSLEER. CDR3 length: 15 amino acids.